A single sample is the source of the 17 T cell receptor beta chains below, sequenced in a study of CD8 T cells in Susac syndrome. Reverse transcription of 0.5 to 1 ug RNA used random hexamers. TCRdb recomputed calls from the immunoSEQ multiplex PCR reads with MiXCR, one row per CDR3 protein. The sample lists around 200,000 distinct CDR3 sequences, just under 95% seen once, with about 0.1% in the top ten. The sequencing sample was made of CD4+ T cells from PBMCs. The receptors shown here come from a human donor with Susac syndrome.

This rearrangement joins TRBV19 to TRBJ2-4; 7 bases are shared with TRBD1. Germline assignment: CDR1 LNHDA and CDR2 SQIVND (reference sequence). V was pared by 6 bases and J by 4 bases, with 3 bases of the junction left unmatched. The CDR3 extends over 13 amino acids. The chain's CDR3 is CASSVGQKNIQYF. The CDR3 DNA reads TGTGCCAGTAGCGTGGGACAGAAAAACATTCAGTACTTC.

The rearrangement links TRBV20-1 to TRBJ1-5; D may be TRBD1 (5 bases). CDR1 DFQATT and CDR2 SNEGSKA come from the germline V gene (reference sequence). The CDR3 contains 13 residues. Between the trimmed V and J ends, which lost 6 bases and 5 bases, there was a span of 14 bases. The CDR3 coding sequence is TGCAGTGCCCGGGACTCTCTGGATCAGCCCCAGCATTTT. Its translation: CSARDSLDQPQHF.

This chain joins TRBV20-1 and TRBJ2-3; D is undetermined. V was clipped by 0 bases and J by 7 bases, with 8 bases between them. The CDR3 covers 12 residues. Per the germline V gene, CDR1 is DFQATT and CDR2 is SNEGSKA (reference sequence). The CDR3 coding sequence is TGCAGTGCTAGAGATCCCACCAATACGCAGTATTTT. Protein product: CSARDPTNTQYF.

This clonotype was observed a few times. The J gene is TRBJ2-5, the V gene TRBV12-3 or TRBV12-4; D unresolved. V was shortened by 5 bases and J by 7 bases, with 14 bases between the two germline ends. This CDR3 spans 13 amino acids. The DNA for the CDR3 is TGTGCCAGCAGTGTGCTCCAGTGGGGGACCCAGTACTTC. Protein product: CASSVLQWGTQYF.

The V call is TRBV4-2, the J call TRBJ2-2; TRBD1 or TRBD2 may be the D gene (5 bases each). Looked up from germline, CDR1 is LGHNA and CDR2 is YNFKEQ. The CDR3 consists of 15 residues. Trimming stripped 0 bases from V and 6 bases from J, with 11 bases between. CDR3 sequence: CASSQETRGSGELFF. The CDR3, as DNA: TGTGCCAGCAGCCAAGAAACGAGGGGTTCCGGGGAGCTGTTTTTT.

The V gene is TRBV5-4, the J gene TRBJ2-7; TRBD2 matches 7 bases. With V trimmed by 1 base and J by 4 bases, 8 bases remained unmatched. This CDR3 has 15 amino acids. Germline CDR1 SGHNT, CDR2 YYREEE (reference sequence). CDR3 sequence (DNA): TGTGCCAGCAGCTTGTCGCCTAGCGGACTATACGAGCAGTACTTC. It specifies CASSLSPSGLYEQYF. Based on the CDR3 plus reference TRBV5-4 and TRBJ2-7, the full variable domain is ETGVTQSPTHLIKTRGQQVTLRCSSQSGHNTVSWYQQALGQGPQFIFQYYREEENGRGNFPPRFSGLQFPNYSSELNVNALELDDSALYLCASSLSPSGLYEQYFGPGTRLTVT.

The chain couples TRBV6-5 to TRBJ2-3; the D gene is possibly TRBD2 (5 bases). CDR3 length: 13 amino acids. Germline assignment: CDR1 MNHEY and CDR2 SVGAGI. Trimming removed 6 bases at V and 2 bases at J, with 9 bases between. CDR3 DNA: TGTGCCAGCAGGAGGGAGCCCACAGATACGCAGTATTTT. This gives the protein CASRREPTDTQYF.

This chain uses TRBV2 with TRBJ2-7; 12 bases fit TRBD2. Germline V gene sequence: CDR1 SNHLY, CDR2 FYNNEI. The V gene end was trimmed by 6 bases and the J gene end by 2 bases; junction bases not matched to a gene: 2. The CDR3 extends over 14 amino acids. The CDR3 DNA reads TGTGCCAGCAGGGGACTAGCGGGTACCTACGAGCAGTACTTC. Protein sequence: CASRGLAGTYEQYF.

The gene calls are TRBV7-8 and TRBJ2-1; D gene unclear. Germline V gene lookup returns CDR1 SGHVS and CDR2 FQNEAQ. The CDR3 is 17 residues long. With 1 base removed from V and 1 base from J, the gap between germline ends came to 14 bases. The CDR3 coding sequence is TGTGCCAGCAGCTTAGGGCGAGCGCGACGATCCTACAATGAGCAGTTCTTC. This translates into CASSLGRARRSYNEQFF.

The rearrangement uses TRBV18 and TRBJ1-5, with 7 bases that match TRBD1. J was trimmed by 6 bases and V by 0 bases; bases with no gene match: 5. This CDR3 comprises 15 residues. CDR1 KGHSH and CDR2 LQKENI come from the germline V gene. The CDR3 coding sequence is TGTGCCAGCTCACCACCCCGGGCAGGGGGTCAGCCCCAGCATTTT. Translation: CASSPPRAGGQPQHF.

This rearrangement joins TRBV7-3 to TRBJ2-7, with D unclear. V was pared by 4 bases and J by 3 bases, with 10 bases between. Germline V CDR1 and CDR2: SGHTA, FQGTGA. The CDR3 is made up of 13 amino acids. CDR3 amino acids: CASSSSDGYEQYF. The CDR3 DNA follows: TGTGCCAGCAGCTCATCGGACGGCTACGAGCAGTACTTC.

This rearrangement joins TRBV6-1 to TRBJ1-2; 10 positions match TRBD1. Looked up from germline, CDR1 is MNHNS and CDR2 is SASEGT. After removal of 0 bases from V and 3 bases from J, the junction contained 1 base not matched to a gene. The CDR3 consists of 15 residues. CDR3 nucleotides: TGTGCCAGCAGTGAAGCGACAGGGGGCTACTATGGCTACACCTTC. As protein: CASSEATGGYYGYTF.

CDR3: CASSLVGTGATSDTQYF. Here the CDR3 DNA reads TGTGCCAGCAGCTTAGTAGGGACAGGGGCAACCTCAGATACGCAGTATTTT. This chain uses TRBV7-2 with TRBJ2-3; 10 bases match TRBD1. Per germline, CDR1 SGHTA and CDR2 FQGNSA. After removal of 1 base from V and 4 bases from J, the junction contained 8 bases not matched to a gene. This CDR3 spans 17 amino acids.

CDR3 DNA sequence: TGCGCCAGCAGCTTGGGACAGAGTGAAGCTTTCTTT. Encoded protein: CASSLGQSEAFF. The chain is built from TRBV5-1 and TRBJ1-1; maybe TRBD1 (5 bases). The CDR3 totals 12 residues. V lost 0 bases and J 7 bases, leaving 7 bases between the germline ends. The germline V gene encodes CDR1 SGHRS and CDR2 YFSETQ.

The rearrangement links TRBV5-4 to TRBJ2-6; tentatively, D is TRBD2 (5 bases). V was cut by 4 bases and J by 3 bases, with 26 bases left in between. The CDR3 loop spans 20 amino acids. Per germline, CDR1 SGHNT and CDR2 YYREEE (reference sequence). CDR3 sequence reads: CASSNRHGRFDEGGANVLTF. For the CDR3, the DNA is TGTGCCAGCAGCAACCGACACGGCCGATTCGATGAGGGTGGGGCCAACGTCCTGACTTTC.

This sequence joins TRBV29-1 and TRBJ1-2; D ambiguous. This CDR3 spans 16 amino acids. Germline V gives CDR1 SQVTM, CDR2 ANQGSEA. Trimming pared 6 bases from V and 5 bases from J, leaving 25 bases between. The CDR3 region has the DNA TGCAGCGTCAATCCAAAGTCGGTCGTTGGAGATTATGGCTACACCTTC. Translating it yields CSVNPKSVVGDYGYTF.

V and J are TRBV12-5 and TRBJ2-3; no reliable D call. The germline V and J ends were trimmed by 3 bases and 3 bases, with 10 bases remaining between them. The CDR3 spans 14 residues. Germline V gene data show CDR1 as LGHNT and CDR2 as FRNRAP. The CDR3 bases are TGTGCTAGTGGTTTCCCGGGCCCGACAGATACGCAGTATTTT. Protein product: CASGFPGPTDTQYF.